What follows is one TCR beta chain and its context. Germline trimming cut 6 bases from V and 5 bases from J; bases unmatched to any gene: 7. Germline assignment: CDR1 SGDLS and CDR2 YYNGEE. There are 14 residues in the CDR3. This sample stems from a study of blood T cell repertoires in COVID-19. Study-level background: Sources were T cells, B-cell-depleted T cells, or PBMCs; the material itself was cDNA or gDNA.

Authors' analysis steps: Nucleated cell number was recorded as an estimate derived from reference gene primer amplification. Assay used: immunoSEQ multiplex PCR; TCRdb lists only in-frame clones, some missing. That table supplies the V and J calls and clone size; D and trimming were determined from the DNA. The sample yields some 70,000 clones, around 84% seen once. The sample taken for sequencing was peripheral blood. This chain joins TRBV9 and TRBJ2-2, with 7 bases lining up with TRBD1. The TCR comes from a man between 50 and 59 years old with active COVID-19. The DNA for the CDR3 is TGTGCCAGCACCCGGACAGGCCTAACCGGGGAGCTGTTTTTT. Protein sequence: CASTRTGLTGELFF.